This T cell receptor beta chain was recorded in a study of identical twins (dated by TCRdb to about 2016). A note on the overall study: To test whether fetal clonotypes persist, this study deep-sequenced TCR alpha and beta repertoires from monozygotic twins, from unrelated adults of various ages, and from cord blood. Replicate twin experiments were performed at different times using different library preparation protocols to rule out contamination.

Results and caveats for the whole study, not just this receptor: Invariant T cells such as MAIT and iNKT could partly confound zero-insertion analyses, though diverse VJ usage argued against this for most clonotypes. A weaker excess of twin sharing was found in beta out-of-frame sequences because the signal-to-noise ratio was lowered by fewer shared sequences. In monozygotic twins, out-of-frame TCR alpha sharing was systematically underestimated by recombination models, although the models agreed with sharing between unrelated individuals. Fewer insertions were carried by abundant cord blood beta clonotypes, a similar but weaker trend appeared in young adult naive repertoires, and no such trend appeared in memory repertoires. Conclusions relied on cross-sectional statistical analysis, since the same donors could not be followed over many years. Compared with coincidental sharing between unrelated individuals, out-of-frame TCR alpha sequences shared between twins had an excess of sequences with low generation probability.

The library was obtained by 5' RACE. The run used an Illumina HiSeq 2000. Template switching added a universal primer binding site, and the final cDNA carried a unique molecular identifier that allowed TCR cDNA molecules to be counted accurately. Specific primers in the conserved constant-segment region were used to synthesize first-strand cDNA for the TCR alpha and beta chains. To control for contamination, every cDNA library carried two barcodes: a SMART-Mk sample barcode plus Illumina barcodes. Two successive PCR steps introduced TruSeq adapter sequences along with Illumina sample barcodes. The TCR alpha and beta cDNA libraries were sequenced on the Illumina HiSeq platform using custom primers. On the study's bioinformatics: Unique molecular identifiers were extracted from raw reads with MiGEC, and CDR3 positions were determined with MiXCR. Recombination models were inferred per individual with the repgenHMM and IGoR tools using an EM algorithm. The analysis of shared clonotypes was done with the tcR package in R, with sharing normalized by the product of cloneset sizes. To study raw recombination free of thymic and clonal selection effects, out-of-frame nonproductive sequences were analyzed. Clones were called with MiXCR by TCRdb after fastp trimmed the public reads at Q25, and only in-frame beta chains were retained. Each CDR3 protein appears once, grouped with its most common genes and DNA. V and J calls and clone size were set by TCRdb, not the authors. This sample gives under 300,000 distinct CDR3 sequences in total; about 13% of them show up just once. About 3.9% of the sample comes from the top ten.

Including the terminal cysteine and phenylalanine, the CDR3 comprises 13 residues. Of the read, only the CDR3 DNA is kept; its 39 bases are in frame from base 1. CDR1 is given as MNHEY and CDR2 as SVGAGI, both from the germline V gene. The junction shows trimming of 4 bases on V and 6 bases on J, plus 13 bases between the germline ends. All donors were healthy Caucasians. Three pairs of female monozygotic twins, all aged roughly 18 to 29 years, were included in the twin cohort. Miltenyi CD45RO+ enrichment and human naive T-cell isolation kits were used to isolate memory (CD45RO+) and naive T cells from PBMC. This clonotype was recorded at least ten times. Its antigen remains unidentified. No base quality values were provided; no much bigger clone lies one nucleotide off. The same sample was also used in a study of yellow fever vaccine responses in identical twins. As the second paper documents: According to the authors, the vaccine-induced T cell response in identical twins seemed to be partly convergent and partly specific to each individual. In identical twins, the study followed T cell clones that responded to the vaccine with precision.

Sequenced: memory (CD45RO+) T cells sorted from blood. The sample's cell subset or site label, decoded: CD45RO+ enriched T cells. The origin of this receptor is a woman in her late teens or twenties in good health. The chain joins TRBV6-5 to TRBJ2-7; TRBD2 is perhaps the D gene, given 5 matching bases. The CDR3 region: CASSSASLAEQYF. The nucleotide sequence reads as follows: TGTGCCAGCAGTTCCGCTAGTCTAGCCGAGCAGTACTTC.